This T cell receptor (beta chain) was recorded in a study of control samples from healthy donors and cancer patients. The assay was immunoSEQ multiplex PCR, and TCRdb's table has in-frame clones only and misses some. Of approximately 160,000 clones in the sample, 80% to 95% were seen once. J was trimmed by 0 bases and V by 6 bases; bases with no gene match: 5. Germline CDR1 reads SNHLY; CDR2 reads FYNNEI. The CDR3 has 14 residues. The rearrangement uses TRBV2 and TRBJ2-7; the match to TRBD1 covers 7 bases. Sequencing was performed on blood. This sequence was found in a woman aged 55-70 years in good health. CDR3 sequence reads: CASRGQANSYEQYF. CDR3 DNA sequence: TGTGCCAGCAGAGGACAGGCTAACTCCTACGAGCAGTACTTC.